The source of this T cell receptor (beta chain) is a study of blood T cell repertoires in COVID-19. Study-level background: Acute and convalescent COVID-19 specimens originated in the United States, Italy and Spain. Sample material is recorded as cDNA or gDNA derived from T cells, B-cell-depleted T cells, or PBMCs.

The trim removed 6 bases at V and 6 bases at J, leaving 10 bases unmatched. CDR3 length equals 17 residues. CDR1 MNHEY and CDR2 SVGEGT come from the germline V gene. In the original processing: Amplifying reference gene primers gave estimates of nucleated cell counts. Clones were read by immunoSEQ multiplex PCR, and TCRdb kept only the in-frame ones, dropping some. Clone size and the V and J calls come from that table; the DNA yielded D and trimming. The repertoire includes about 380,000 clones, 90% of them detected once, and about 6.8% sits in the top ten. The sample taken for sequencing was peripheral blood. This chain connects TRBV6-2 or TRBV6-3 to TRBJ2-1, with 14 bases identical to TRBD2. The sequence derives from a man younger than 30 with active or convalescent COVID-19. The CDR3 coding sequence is TGTGCCAGCAGCAACCTACTGGGACTAGCGGGAGCCAATGAGCAGTTCTTC. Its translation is CASSNLLGLAGANEQFF.